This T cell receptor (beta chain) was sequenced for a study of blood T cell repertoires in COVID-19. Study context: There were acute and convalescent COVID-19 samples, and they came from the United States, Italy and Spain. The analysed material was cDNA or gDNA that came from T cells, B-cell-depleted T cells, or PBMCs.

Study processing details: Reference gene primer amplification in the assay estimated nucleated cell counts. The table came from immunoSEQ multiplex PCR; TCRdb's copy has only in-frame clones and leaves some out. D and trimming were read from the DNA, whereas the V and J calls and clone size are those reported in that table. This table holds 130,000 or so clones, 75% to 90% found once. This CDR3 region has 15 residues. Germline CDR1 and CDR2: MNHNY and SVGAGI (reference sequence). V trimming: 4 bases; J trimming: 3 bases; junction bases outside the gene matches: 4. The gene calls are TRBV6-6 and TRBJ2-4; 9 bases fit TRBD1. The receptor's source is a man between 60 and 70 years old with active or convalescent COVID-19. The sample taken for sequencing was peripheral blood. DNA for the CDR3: TGTGCCAGCAGTTCCGGGACAGGGAGCAAAAACATTCAGTACTTC. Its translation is CASSSGTGSKNIQYF.